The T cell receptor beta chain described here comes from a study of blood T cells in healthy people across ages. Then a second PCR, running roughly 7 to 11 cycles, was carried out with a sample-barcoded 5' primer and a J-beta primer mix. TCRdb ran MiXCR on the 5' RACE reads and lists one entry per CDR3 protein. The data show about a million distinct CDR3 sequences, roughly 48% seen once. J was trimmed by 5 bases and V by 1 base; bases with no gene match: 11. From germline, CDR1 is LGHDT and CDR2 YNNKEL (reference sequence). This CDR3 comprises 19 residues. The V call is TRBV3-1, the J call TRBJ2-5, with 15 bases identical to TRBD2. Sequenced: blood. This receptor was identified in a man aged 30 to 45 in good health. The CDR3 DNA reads TGTGCCAGCAGCCAAGTGGGGCCCGGACTAGCGGGGGGGCACGAGACCCAGTACTTC. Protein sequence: CASSQVGPGLAGGHETQYF.